This T cell receptor (beta chain) appears in the sequencing data of a study of cytomegalovirus exposure and HLA in healthy donors. General study results and limits: Confirmation in vitro established that a few CMV-associated chains were specific for CMV antigens. Cytomegalovirus-associated status was assigned to approximately 160 TCR beta chains.

Germline-derived CDR1 and CDR2 are SQVTM and ANQGSEA. This CDR3 has 12 amino acids. V lost 0 bases and J lost 7, with 9 bases in between. PCR employed 60 Vbeta and 13 Jbeta primers. Using immunoSEQ multiplex PCR, the repertoire was profiled, and TCRdb retains in-frame clones only, with some absent. The listing contains more than 100,000 clones. The donors, nominally healthy at sampling, likely had unrecorded immune exposures. As for this clone: What it recognizes is unknown.

The rearrangement joins TRBV29-1 to TRBJ1-2; D unresolved. This sequence originates from a man aged 40-55 years in good health and CMV-seronegative. The sample was PBMCs. The CDR3 DNA reads as TGCAGCGTTGAAGATCACTCCGGTGGCTACACCTTC. Translating it yields CSVEDHSGGYTF.